The 13 T cell receptor beta chains given below trace back to one sample, sequenced in a study of T cell responses to AZD1222 COVID-19 vaccine (dated by TCRdb to 2020 to 2023). Reading the label with the study, this specimen's time point is: baseline before first vaccination. The library was made by the immunoSEQ multiplex PCR assay. TCRdb mirrors the immuneACCESS table, restricted to in-frame sequences. Some clones are absent from its copies; in checked studies, under half trace to an unresolved V gene, and the reason for the others is unknown. Present in this sample are 75,000 to 100,000 clones, 75% to 90% of which were seen just once. About a quarter of the sample goes to the ten largest clones. The sample in question was peripheral blood, obtained on day 0 of AZD1222 vaccination. The receptors were sampled from an adult in good health.

The V gene is TRBV28, the J gene TRBJ2-7; TRBD2 matches at 10 bases. The CDR3 contains 16 residues. The ends lost 3 bases at V and 0 bases at J; junction bases unmatched: 5. CDR1 and CDR2 (germline): MDHEN, SYDVKM. CDR3 DNA: TGTGCCAGCAGTTTGGTAGCTAGCGGGGGCTCCTACGAGCAGTACTTC. This sequence encodes CASSLVASGGSYEQYF.

This clone came up a few times. The chain joins TRBV2 to TRBJ2-3, with a weak D call TRBD2 (5 bases). The CDR3 covers 13 residues. Between the trimmed V and J ends, which lost 10 bases and 0 bases, there was a span of 11 bases. CDR1 and CDR2 (germline): SNHLY, FYNNEI. DNA for the CDR3: TGTGCCACCGACCGGGGAAGCACAGATACGCAGTATTTT. It is translated as CATDRGSTDTQYF.

This chain joins TRBV3-1 (or the pseudogene TRBV3-2) and TRBJ2-5; TRBD2 agrees at 11 bases. The CDR3 has 15 amino acids. The J segment lost 2 bases and the V segment lost 5 bases, leaving 4 bases of the junction unmatched. Germline assignment: CDR1 LGHDT and CDR2 YNNKEL (reference sequence). CDR3 DNA sequence: TGTGCCAGCAGCTTGGGACTAGCGGAACAAGAGACCCAGTACTTC. Translated, it gives CASSLGLAEQETQYF.

The chain carries TRBV6-5 and TRBJ2-7, with no clear D. The CDR3 spans 15 residues. Trimming left V 0 bases short and J 3 bases short, with 12 bases between. Germline V gene sequence: CDR1 MNHEY, CDR2 SVGAGI. The chain's CDR3 is CASSYSQALIYEQYF. In nucleotides, the CDR3 is TGTGCCAGCAGTTACTCTCAAGCGCTAATCTACGAGCAGTACTTC.

This rearrangement joins TRBV10-3 to TRBJ2-3; 7 bases fit TRBD1. The length of the CDR3 is 12 residues. V gave up 4 bases and J gave up 8 bases; unmatched junction bases: 3. Germline assignment: CDR1 ENHRY and CDR2 SYGVKD. The CDR3 spells CAISGGQFTQYF. The CDR3 DNA is TGTGCCATCAGTGGGGGACAGTTTACGCAGTATTTT.

Only a few counts were recorded for this clone. The chain combines TRBV7-2 with TRBJ2-7; TRBD2 might be the D (5 bases). This CDR3 is built from 15 residues. Germline values: CDR1 SGHTA, CDR2 FQGNSA. V was cut by 5 bases and J by 5 bases, with 19 bases left in between. The CDR3 protein is CASSPATTKRDEQYF. Written as DNA, the CDR3 is TGTGCCAGCAGCCCAGCGACTACCAAAAGGGACGAGCAGTACTTC.

This clone was recorded once. The chain uses TRBV24-1 and TRBJ2-7, with 10 bases identical to TRBD1. CDR1 is KGHDR, CDR2 SFDVKD, per germline. The CDR3 runs to 15 residues. Trimming took 3 bases from V and 6 from J; bases not matched to a gene: 7. The CDR3 sequence is CATSDRGTGEREQYF. CDR3 DNA sequence: TGTGCCACCAGTGATAGGGGGACAGGGGAGCGCGAGCAGTACTTC.

In DNA form, the CDR3 reads TGCGCCAGCAGCTTGCAACAGGGCTCCTACAATGAGCAGTTCTTC. It translates to CASSLQQGSYNEQFF. The chain links TRBV5-1 to TRBJ2-1; D possibly corresponds to TRBD1 (6 bases). Germline CDR1 reads SGHRS; CDR2 reads YFSETQ. V was pared by 1 base and J by 0 bases, with 8 bases between. The CDR3 consists of 15 residues.

Here the CDR3 reads CASSLGAGTQETQYF. In nucleotides, the CDR3 is TGTGCCAGCAGCTTAGGGGCAGGGACTCAAGAGACCCAGTACTTC. The chain joins TRBV7-9 to TRBJ2-5; TRBD2 might be the D (6 bases). Germline CDR1 SEHNR, CDR2 FQNEAQ (reference sequence). Trimming removed 1 base from V and 2 bases from J, with 11 bases in between. There are 15 residues in the CDR3.

This rearrangement joins TRBV28 to TRBJ1-5; D is unclear. Trimming pared 3 bases from V and 8 bases from J, leaving 14 bases between. Germline lookup yields CDR1 MDHEN and CDR2 SYDVKM. The CDR3 is 14 residues long. The CDR3 loop is CASSLRQDEKPQHF. The DNA of the CDR3 is TGTGCCAGCAGTTTGAGGCAGGATGAGAAGCCCCAGCATTTT.

The chain has TRBV27 and TRBJ2-7; weak D call: TRBD2 (6 bases). The germline V gene encodes CDR1 MNHEY and CDR2 SMNVEV (reference sequence). CDR3 length: 14 residues. Trimming took off 0 bases at V and 5 bases at J, with 11 bases between the two ends. For the CDR3, the DNA is TGTGCCAGCAGTTTATCGGAGGGAAGGGACGAGCAGTACTTC. Protein: CASSLSEGRDEQYF.

V gene TRBV10-3 combines with J gene TRBJ1-1, with D perhaps matching TRBD1 (5 bases). The CDR3 has 15 residues. V was pared by 6 bases and J by 4 bases, with 18 bases between. Germline CDR1 ENHRY, CDR2 SYGVKD. CDR3 nucleotides: TGTGCCATCAGCCAGAGTGCGGGGGTGGGCACTGAAGCTTTCTTT. It encodes CAISQSAGVGTEAFF.

The chain has TRBV7-8 and TRBJ1-1; 9 nucleotides line up with TRBD1. J was trimmed by 3 bases and V by 4 bases; bases with no gene match: 3. The CDR3 consists of 14 residues. Germline CDR1 reads SGHVS; CDR2 reads FQNEAQ. CDR3 nucleotides: TGTGCCAGCAGCTCCGGGACAGGGCACACTGAAGCTTTCTTT. Translation gives CASSSGTGHTEAFF.